This TCR beta chain appears in the sequencing data of a study of glioma-infiltrating T cells. Notes on the study in general: Only very few CDR3 sequences appeared in both tissue and blood. Above-expected tissue-blood divergence occurred in all gliomas, most in low-grade ones.

Germline values: CDR1 GTSNPN, CDR2 SVGIG (reference sequence). V was clipped by 2 bases and J by 6 bases, with 4 bases between them. The CDR3 runs to 10 residues. Amplification of TCR alpha and beta CDR3 regions from RNA used iRepertoire nested multiplex PCR. For one-step reverse transcription and amplification, 100-400 ng of tissue mRNA or PBMC total RNA was used. TCRdb itself ran the multiplex PCR reads through MiXCR, one entry per CDR3 protein. Of around 190,000 distinct CDR3 sequences listed, more than 25% are singletons. Concerning this clonotype itself: Its antigen is still unknown.

Source material: glioma tissue, nonneoplastic brain tissue, or PBMCs (not recorded which). This TCR was sampled from a human donor with low-grade glioma or glioblastoma, undergoing nonglioma brain surgery, or in good health (not recorded which). The chain uses TRBV30 and TRBJ2-5; D not resolved. The chain's CDR3 is CAWSQKTQYF. CDR3 coding DNA: TGTGCCTGGAGTCAAAAGACCCAGTACTTC.